The T cell receptor beta chain described here comes from a study of CD8+ T cells in alopecia areata. The CDR3 runs to 13 residues. CDR1 is SGHRS and CDR2 is YFSETQ in the germline V gene. V gave up 2 bases and J gave up 10 bases, with 13 bases separating them. Sequencing used cDNA as its template, made by extracting RNA and reverse transcribing it. Profiled with immunoSEQ multiplex PCR; TCRdb holds only in-frame clones, not every one. The sample carries some 190,000 clones, more than 55% recorded once. The treatment here: oral pan-JAK inhibitor, 5-10 mg twice daily. The TCR comes from a human donor with alopecia areata. The chain has TRBV5-1 and TRBJ2-1; D is possibly TRBD2 (5 bases). The specimen was CD4+ T cells sorted from blood, collected around week 49, from a patient treated with tofacitinib. The CDR3 loop is CASSFERVEEQFF. CDR3 DNA sequence: TGCGCCAGCAGCTTCGAGAGGGTGGAGGAGCAGTTCTTC.